This T cell receptor beta chain was recovered during a study of T cells expressing NK-cell markers. Study-wide results and caveats: Expanded clones of NKG2C+ T cells had an unclear HCMV specificity. In several donors, dominant clonotypes made up about 25-65% of CD3+CD56-NKG2C+ cells.

As for this clonotype: What it binds is unknown.

There are 14 residues in the CDR3. Germline V lookup: CDR1 MNHNS, CDR2 SASEGT. After re-calling the 5' RACE reads, TCRdb lists one entry per CDR3 protein, DNA absent. The repertoire table contains tens of thousands of distinct CDR3 sequences. This chain uses TRBV6-1 with TRBJ2-5. Sequences were obtained from blood T cells: a sorted CD56 or NKG2C T cell subset, CD4+ or CD8+ T cells, or bulk PBMC T cells (not recorded which). This receptor was identified in a man aged 18-75 years in good health. The CDR3 protein is CASSEPRLQETQYF.